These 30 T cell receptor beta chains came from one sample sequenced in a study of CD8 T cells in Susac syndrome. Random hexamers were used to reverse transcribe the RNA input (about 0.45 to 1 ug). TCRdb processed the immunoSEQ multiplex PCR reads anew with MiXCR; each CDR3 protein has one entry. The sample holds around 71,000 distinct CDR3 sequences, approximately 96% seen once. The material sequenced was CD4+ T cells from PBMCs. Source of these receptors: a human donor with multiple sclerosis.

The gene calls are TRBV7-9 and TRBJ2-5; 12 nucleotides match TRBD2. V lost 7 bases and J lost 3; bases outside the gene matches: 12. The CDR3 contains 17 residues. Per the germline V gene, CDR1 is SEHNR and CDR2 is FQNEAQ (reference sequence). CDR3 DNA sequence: TGTGCCAGCACCACCCTACGGACTAGCGGGGTTAAAGAGACCCAGTACTTC. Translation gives CASTTLRTSGVKETQYF. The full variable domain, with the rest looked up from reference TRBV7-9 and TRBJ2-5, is DTGVSQNPRHKITKRGQNVTFRCDPISEHNRLYWYRQTLGQGPEFLTYFQNEAQLEKSRLLSDRFSAERPKGSFSTLEIQRTEQGDSAMYLCASTTLRTSGVKETQYFGPGTRLLVL.

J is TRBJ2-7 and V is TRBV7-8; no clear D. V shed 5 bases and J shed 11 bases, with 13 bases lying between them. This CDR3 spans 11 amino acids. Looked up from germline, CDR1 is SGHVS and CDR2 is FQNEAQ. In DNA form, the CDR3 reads TGTGCCAGCAGCAATACCGTAGGGAAGTACTTC. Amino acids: CASSNTVGKYF.

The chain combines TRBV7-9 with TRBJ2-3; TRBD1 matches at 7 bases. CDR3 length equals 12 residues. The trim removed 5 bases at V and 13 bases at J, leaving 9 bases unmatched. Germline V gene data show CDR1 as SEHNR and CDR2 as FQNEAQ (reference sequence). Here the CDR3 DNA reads TGTGCCAGCAGCCCTCTTGGGGACAGAGAGTATTTT. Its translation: CASSPLGDREYF.

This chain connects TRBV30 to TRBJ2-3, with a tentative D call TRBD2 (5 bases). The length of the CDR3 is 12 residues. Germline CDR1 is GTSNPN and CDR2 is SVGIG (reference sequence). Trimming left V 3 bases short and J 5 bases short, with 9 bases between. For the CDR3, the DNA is TGTGCCTGGAGCCCCCGGGAAGATACGCAGTATTTT. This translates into CAWSPREDTQYF.

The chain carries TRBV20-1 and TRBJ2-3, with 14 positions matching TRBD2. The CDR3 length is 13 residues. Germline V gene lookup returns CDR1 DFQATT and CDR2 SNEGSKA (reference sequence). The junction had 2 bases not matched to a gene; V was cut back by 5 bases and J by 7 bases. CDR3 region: CSARTSGGYTQYF. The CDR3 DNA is TGCAGTGCTCGGACTAGCGGGGGGTATACGCAGTATTTT.

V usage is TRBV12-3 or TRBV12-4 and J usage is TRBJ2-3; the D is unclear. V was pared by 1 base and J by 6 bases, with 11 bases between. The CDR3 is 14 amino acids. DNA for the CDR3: TGTGCCAGCAGTTTAGTTCCGGTCCAGGATACGCAGTATTTT. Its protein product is CASSLVPVQDTQYF.

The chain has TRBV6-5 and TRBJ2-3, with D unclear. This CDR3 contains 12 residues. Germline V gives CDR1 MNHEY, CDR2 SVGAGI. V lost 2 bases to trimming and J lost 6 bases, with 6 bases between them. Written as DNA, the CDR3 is TGTGCCAGCAGTTACCTCTCCGATACGCAGTATTTT. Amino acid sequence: CASSYLSDTQYF.

This chain's CDR3 is CASRYLAGAHNEQFF. In nucleotides, the CDR3 is TGTGCCAGCAGGTACCTAGCGGGGGCCCACAATGAGCAGTTCTTC. The chain is built from TRBV6-5 and TRBJ2-1; TRBD2 matches at 10 bases. The CDR3 loop spans 15 amino acids. V was pared by 6 bases and J by 5 bases, with 7 bases of the junction left unmatched. CDR1 is MNHEY and CDR2 is SVGAGI in the germline V gene.

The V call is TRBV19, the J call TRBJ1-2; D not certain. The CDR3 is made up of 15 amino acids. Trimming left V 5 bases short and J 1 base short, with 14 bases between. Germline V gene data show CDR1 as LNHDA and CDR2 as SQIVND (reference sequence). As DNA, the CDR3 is TGTGCCAGTAGTTCAGGCGGAGGGCGTAACTATGGCTACACCTTC. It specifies CASSSGGGRNYGYTF.

CDR3 DNA sequence: TGTGCCAGCAGTGAAGGGCGCAATCAGCCCCAGCATTTT. Its protein is CASSEGRNQPQHF. This chain links TRBV6-1 with TRBJ1-5; D ambiguous. This CDR3 has 13 amino acids. With 1 base removed from V and 2 bases from J, the gap between germline ends came to 3 bases. CDR1 and CDR2 from the germline V gene are MNHNS and SASEGT.

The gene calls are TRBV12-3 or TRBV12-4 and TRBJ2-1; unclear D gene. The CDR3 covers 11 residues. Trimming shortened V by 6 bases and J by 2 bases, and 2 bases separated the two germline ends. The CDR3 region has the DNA TGTGCCAGCAGAACCTACAATGAGCAGTTCTTC. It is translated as CASRTYNEQFF.

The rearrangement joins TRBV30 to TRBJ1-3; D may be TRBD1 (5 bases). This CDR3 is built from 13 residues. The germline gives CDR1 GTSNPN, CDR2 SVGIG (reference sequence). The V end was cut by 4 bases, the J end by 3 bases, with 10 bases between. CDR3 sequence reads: CAWTVRGGNTIYF. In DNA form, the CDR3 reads TGTGCCTGGACCGTGAGGGGTGGAAACACCATATATTTT.

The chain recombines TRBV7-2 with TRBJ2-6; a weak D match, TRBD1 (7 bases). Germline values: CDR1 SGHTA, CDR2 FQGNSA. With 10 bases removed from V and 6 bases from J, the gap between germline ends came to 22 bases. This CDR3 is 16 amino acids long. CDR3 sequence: CATRQGGPLPANVLTF. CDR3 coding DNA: TGTGCCACCAGGCAGGGGGGACCCCTCCCGGCCAACGTCCTGACTTTC.

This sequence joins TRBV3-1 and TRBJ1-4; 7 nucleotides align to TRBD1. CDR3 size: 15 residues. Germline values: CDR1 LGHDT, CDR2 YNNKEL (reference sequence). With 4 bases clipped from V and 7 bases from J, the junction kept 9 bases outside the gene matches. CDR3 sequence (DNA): TGTGCCAGCAGCCCGCAGGAGGGGGCTGGTGAAAAACTGTTTTTT. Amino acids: CASSPQEGAGEKLFF.

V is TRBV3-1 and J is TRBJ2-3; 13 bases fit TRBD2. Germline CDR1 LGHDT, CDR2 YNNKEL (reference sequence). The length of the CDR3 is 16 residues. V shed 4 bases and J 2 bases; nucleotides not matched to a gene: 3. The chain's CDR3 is CASSLGTSGITDTQYF. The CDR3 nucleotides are TGTGCCAGCAGCCTTGGGACTAGCGGGATCACAGATACGCAGTATTTT.

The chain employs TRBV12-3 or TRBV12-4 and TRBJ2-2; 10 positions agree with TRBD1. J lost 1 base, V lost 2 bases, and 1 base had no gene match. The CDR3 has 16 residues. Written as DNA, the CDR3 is TGTGCCAGCAGTTTATGGACAGGGGGGAACACCGGGGAGCTGTTTTTT. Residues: CASSLWTGGNTGELFF.

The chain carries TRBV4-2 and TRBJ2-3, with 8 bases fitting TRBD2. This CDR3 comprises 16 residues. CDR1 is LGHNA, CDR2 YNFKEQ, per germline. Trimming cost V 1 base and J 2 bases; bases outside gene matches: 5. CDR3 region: CASSQGISGVTDTQYF. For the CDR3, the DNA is TGTGCCAGCAGCCAAGGAATTAGCGGGGTCACAGATACGCAGTATTTT.

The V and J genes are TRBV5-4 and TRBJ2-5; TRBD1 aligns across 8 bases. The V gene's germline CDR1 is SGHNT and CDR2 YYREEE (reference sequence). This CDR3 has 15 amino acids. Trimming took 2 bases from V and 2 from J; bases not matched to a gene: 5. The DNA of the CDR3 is TGTGCCAGCAGCTTCCCGGGACAGGTACAAGAGACCCAGTACTTC. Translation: CASSFPGQVQETQYF. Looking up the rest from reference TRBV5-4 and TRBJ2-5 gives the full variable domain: ETGVTQSPTHLIKTRGQQVTLRCSSQSGHNTVSWYQQALGQGPQFIFQYYREEENGRGNFPPRFSGLQFPNYSSELNVNALELDDSALYLCASSFPGQVQETQYFGPGTRLLVL.

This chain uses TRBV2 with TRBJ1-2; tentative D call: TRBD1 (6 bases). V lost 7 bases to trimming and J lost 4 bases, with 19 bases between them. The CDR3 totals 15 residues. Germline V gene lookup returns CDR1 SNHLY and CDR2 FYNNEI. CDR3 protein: CASKLEKGTTYGYTF. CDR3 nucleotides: TGTGCCAGCAAGCTAGAAAAGGGGACAACCTATGGCTACACCTTC.

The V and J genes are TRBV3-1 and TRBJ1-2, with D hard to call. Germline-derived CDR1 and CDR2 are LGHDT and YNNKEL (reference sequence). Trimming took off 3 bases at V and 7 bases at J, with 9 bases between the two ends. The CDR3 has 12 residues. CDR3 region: CASSHSSGGYTF. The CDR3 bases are TGTGCCAGCAGCCATTCGAGCGGTGGCTACACCTTC. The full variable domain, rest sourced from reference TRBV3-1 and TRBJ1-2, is DTAVSQTPKYLVTQMGNDKSIKCEQNLGHDTMYWYKQDSKKFLKIMFSYNNKELIINETVPNRFSPKSPDKAHLNLHINSLELGDSAVYFCASSHSSGGYTFGSGTRLTVV.

The CDR3 here is CSARDRDSLNTEAFF. DNA of the CDR3: TGCAGTGCTAGAGATCGGGACAGCCTGAACACTGAAGCTTTCTTT. The rearrangement joins TRBV20-1 to TRBJ1-1, with 7 bases fitting TRBD1. CDR3 length: 15 amino acids. In germline, CDR1 is DFQATT, CDR2 SNEGSKA (reference sequence). J was trimmed by 0 bases and V by 0 bases; bases with no gene match: 4.

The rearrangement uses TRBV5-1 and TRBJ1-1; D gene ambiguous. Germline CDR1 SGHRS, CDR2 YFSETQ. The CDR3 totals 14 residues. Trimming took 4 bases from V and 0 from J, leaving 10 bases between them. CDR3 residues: CASSGRSMNTEAFF. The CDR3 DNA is TGCGCCAGCAGCGGGAGGAGCATGAACACTGAAGCTTTCTTT.

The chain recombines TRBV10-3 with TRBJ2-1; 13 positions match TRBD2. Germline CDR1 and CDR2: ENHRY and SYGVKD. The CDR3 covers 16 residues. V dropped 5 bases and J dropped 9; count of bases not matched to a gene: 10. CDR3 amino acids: CAISLLGTSGAGEQFF. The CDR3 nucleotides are TGTGCCATCAGTCTTCTCGGGACTAGCGGGGCTGGTGAGCAGTTCTTC.

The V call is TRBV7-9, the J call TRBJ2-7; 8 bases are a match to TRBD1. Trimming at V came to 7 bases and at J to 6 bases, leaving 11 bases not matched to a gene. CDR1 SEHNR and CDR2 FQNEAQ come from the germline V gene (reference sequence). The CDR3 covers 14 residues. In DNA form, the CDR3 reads TGTGCCAGCATGGGACAGGCCACCTCTTCCGAGCAGTACTTC. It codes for CASMGQATSSEQYF.

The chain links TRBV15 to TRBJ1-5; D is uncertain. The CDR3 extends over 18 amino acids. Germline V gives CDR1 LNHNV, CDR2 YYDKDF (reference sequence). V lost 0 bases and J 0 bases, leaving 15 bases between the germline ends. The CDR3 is CATSRDLEGFHSNQPQHF. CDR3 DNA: TGTGCCACCAGCAGAGATCTCGAAGGGTTCCATAGCAATCAGCCCCAGCATTTT.

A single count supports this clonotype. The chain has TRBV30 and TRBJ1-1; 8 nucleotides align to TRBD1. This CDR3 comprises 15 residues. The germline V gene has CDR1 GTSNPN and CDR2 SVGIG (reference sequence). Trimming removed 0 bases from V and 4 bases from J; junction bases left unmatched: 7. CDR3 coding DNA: TGTGCCTGGAGTGTTCCGACAGGGGTGGGCACTGAAGCTTTCTTT. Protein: CAWSVPTGVGTEAFF.

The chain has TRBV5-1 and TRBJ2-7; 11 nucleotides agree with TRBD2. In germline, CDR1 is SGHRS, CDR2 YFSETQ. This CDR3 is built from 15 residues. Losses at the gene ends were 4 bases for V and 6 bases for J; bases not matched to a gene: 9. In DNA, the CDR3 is TGCGCCAGCAGCGCGTCCGGGACTAGCGGAAGCGAGCAGTACTTC. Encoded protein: CASSASGTSGSEQYF.

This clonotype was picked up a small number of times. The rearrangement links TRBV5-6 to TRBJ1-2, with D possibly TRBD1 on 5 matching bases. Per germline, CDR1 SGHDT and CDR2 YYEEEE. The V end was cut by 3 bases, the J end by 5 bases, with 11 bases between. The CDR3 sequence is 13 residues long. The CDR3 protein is CASSSGTDYGYTF. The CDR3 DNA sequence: TGTGCCAGCAGCTCCGGGACGGATTATGGCTACACCTTC.

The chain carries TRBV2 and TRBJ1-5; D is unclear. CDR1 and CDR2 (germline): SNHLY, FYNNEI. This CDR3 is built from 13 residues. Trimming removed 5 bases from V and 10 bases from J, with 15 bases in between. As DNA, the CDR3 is TGTGCCAGCAGTAGGAACCCAGGTAGTCCCCAGCATTTT. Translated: CASSRNPGSPQHF.

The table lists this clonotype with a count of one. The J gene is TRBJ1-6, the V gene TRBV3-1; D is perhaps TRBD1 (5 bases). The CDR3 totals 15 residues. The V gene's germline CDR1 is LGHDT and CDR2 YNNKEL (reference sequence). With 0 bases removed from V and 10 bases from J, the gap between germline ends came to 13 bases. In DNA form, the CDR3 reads TGTGCCAGCAGCCAAGACGGCAGGGTTTGGTCACCCCTCCACTTT. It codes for CASSQDGRVWSPLHF. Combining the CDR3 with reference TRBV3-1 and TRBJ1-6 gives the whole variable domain DTAVSQTPKYLVTQMGNDKSIKCEQNLGHDTMYWYKQDSKKFLKIMFSYNNKELIINETVPNRFSPKSPDKAHLNLHINSLELGDSAVYFCASSQDGRVWSPLHFGNGTRLTVT.